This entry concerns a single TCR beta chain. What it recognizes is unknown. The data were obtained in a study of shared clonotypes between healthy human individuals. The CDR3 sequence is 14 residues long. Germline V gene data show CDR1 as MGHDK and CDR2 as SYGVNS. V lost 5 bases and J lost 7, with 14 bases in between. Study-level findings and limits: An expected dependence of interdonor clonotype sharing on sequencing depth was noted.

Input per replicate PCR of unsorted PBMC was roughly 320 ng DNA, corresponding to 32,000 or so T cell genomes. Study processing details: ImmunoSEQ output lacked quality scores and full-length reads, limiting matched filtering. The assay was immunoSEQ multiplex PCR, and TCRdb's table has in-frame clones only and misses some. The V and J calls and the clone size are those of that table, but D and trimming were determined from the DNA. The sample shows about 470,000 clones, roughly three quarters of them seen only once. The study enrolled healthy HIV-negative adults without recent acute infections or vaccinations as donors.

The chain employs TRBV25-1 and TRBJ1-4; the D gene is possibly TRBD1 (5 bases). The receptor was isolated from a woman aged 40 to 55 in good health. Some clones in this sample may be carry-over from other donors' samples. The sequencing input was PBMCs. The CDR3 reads CASSRDSRFEKLFF. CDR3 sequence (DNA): TGTGCCAGCAGTAGAGACAGTCGGTTTGAAAAACTGTTTTTT. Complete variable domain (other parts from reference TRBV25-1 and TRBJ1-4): EADIYQTPRYLVIGTGKKITLECSQTMGHDKMYWYQQDPGMELHLIHYSYGVNSTEKGDLSSESTVSRIRTEHFPLTLESARPSHTSQYLCASSRDSRFEKLFFGSGTQLSVL.